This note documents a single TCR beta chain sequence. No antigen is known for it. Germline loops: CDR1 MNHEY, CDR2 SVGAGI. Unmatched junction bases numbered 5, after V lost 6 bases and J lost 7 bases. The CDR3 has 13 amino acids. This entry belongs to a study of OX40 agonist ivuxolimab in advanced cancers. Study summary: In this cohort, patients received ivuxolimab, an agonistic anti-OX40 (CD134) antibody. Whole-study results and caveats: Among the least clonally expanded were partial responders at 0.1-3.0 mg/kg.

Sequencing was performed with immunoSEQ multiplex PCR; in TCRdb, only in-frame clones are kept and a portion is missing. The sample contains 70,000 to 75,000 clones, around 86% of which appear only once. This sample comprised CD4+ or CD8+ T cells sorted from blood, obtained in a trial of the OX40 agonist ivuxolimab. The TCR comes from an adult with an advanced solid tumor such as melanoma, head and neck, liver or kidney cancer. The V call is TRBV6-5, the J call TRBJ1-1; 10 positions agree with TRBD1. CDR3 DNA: TGTGCCAGCAGGGACAGGGGGAAGGGTGAAGCTTTCTTT. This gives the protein CASRDRGKGEAFF.